This T cell receptor (beta chain) originates from a study of blood T cell repertoires in COVID-19. Across the study: COVID-19 samples collected from the United States, Italy and Spain covered acute and convalescent phases. The cDNA or gDNA used as material had been derived from T cells, B-cell-depleted T cells, or PBMCs.

Methods used by the authors: Quantification of nucleated cells was approximated via reference gene primer amplification. Generated by immunoSEQ multiplex PCR, the TCRdb table keeps only in-frame clones and is missing some. D and trimming were read from the DNA, whereas the V and J calls and clone size are those reported in that table. The sample carries about 190,000 clones, 70% to 85% recorded once. Losses at the gene ends were 4 bases for V and 0 bases for J; bases not matched to a gene: 7. CDR1 is SGHVS and CDR2 is FQNEAQ in the germline V gene. The CDR3 spans 16 residues. The sample was peripheral blood. The V call is TRBV7-8, the J call TRBJ2-3; 7 nucleotides match TRBD2. This clonotype originated in a woman in her 50s with acute or convalescent COVID-19. The CDR3 region has the DNA TGTGCCAGCAGCTCAATTAGCGGGTCTAGCACAGATACGCAGTATTTT. Its translation: CASSSISGSSTDTQYF. Full variable domain (missing parts from reference TRBV7-8 and TRBJ2-3): GAGVSQSPRYKVAKRGQDVALRCDPISGHVSLFWYQQALGQGPEFLTYFQNEAQLDKSGLPSDRFFAERPEGSVSTLKIQRTQQEDSAVYLCASSSISGSSTDTQYFGPGTRLTVL.